The 15 T cell receptor beta chains in this list originate from one sample, sequenced in a study of T cell responses to AZD1222 COVID-19 vaccine. This table comes from immunoSEQ multiplex PCR, and its TCRdb copy is limited to in-frame clones, with some not included. The sample contains over 150,000 clones, about 88% of which appear only once. The sample consisted of peripheral blood, taken on day 0 of AZD1222 vaccination. These receptors were collected from an adult in good health.

The gene calls are TRBV7-9 and TRBJ1-6; D possibly corresponds to TRBD1 (5 bases). The germline gives CDR1 SEHNR, CDR2 FQNEAQ (reference sequence). This CDR3 has 14 amino acids. The ends were cut back, 1 base at V and 11 bases at J, with 12 bases in the middle. CDR3 sequence reads: CASSLEGVAAPLHF. The CDR3 region has the DNA TGTGCCAGCAGCTTAGAAGGGGTTGCGGCACCCCTCCACTTT.

The V call is TRBV3-1 (or the pseudogene TRBV3-2), the J call TRBJ2-5; D might be TRBD2 (6 bases). Germline-derived CDR1 and CDR2 are LGHDT and YNNKEL (reference sequence). The CDR3 runs to 16 residues. Trimming shortened V by 3 bases and J by 9 bases, and 23 bases separated the two germline ends. CDR3 amino acids: CASSQGTGTPGVAQYF. The DNA of the CDR3 is TGTGCCAGCAGCCAGGGGACCGGGACCCCGGGGGTGGCCCAGTACTTC.

V and J are TRBV9 and TRBJ1-3; perhaps TRBD1 as D (6 bases). Deletions cut 3 bases from V and 2 bases from J, with 12 bases between. There are 15 residues in the CDR3. Germline V gene lookup returns CDR1 SGDLS and CDR2 YYNGEE. CDR3 region: CASSDREYAGNTIYF. CDR3 nucleotides: TGTGCCAGCAGCGACAGGGAATACGCTGGAAACACCATATATTTT. Full variable domain (remainder filled in from reference TRBV9 and TRBJ1-3): DSGVTQTPKHLITATGQRVTLRCSPRSGDLSVYWYQQSLDQGLQFLIQYYNGEERAKGNILERFSAQQFPDLHSELNLSSLELGDSALYFCASSDREYAGNTIYFGEGSWLTVV.

The V and J genes are TRBV19 and TRBJ1-5, with TRBD1 as a possible D gene (6 bases). Deletions cut 6 bases from V and 3 bases from J, with 18 bases between. This CDR3 has 16 amino acids. Per the germline V gene, CDR1 is LNHDA and CDR2 is SQIVND (reference sequence). CDR3 nucleotides: TGTGCCAGTAGCCTCCGAGGACAGCCAGTCAATCAGCCCCAGCATTTT. This codes for CASSLRGQPVNQPQHF. The complete variable domain, with remaining parts taken from reference TRBV19 and TRBJ1-5, reads DGGITQSPKYLFRKEGQNVTLSCEQNLNHDAMYWYRQDPGQGLRLIYYSQIVNDFQKGDIAEGYSVSREKKESFPLTVTSAQKNPTAFYLCASSLRGQPVNQPQHFGDGTRLSIL.

This clone was seen a few times. This rearrangement joins TRBV5-1 to TRBJ1-1, with a tentative D call TRBD1 (5 bases). This CDR3 is built from 14 residues. The V gene lost 4 bases and the J gene lost 6 bases, with 16 bases spanning the gap. Germline CDR1 SGHRS, CDR2 YFSETQ. CDR3 amino acids: CASSGSGQNAEAFF. The CDR3 DNA is TGCGCCAGCAGCGGGTCCGGACAAAACGCTGAAGCTTTCTTT.

V and J are TRBV14 and TRBJ1-2; 7 positions agree with TRBD1. CDR1 and CDR2 from the germline V gene are SGHDN and FVKESK. There are 14 residues in the CDR3. J was trimmed by 4 bases and V by 3 bases; bases with no gene match: 5. The CDR3 here is CASSHAGTAYGYTF. The DNA for the CDR3 is TGTGCCAGCAGCCATGCAGGGACAGCCTATGGCTACACCTTC.

This rearrangement joins TRBV2 to TRBJ2-7; 7 nucleotides align to TRBD2. This CDR3 is 13 amino acids long. The junction had 3 bases not matched to a gene; V was cut back by 7 bases and J by 0 bases. In germline, CDR1 is SNHLY, CDR2 FYNNEI. The DNA of the CDR3 is TGTGCCAGCACAGGGAGGGGCTCCTACGAGCAGTACTTC. It specifies CASTGRGSYEQYF.

The chain carries TRBV9 and TRBJ2-3, with D possibly being TRBD1 or TRBD2 (5 bases each). Per the germline V gene, CDR1 is SGDLS and CDR2 is YYNGEE. The CDR3 sequence is 14 residues long. The V and J ends lost 1 base and 6 bases respectively, with 12 bases between them. The CDR3 sequence: CASSVNGAGDTQYF. The CDR3 DNA sequence: TGTGCCAGCAGCGTAAACGGGGCCGGGGATACGCAGTATTTT.

J is TRBJ1-5 and V is TRBV7-2; possible D gene TRBD1, 5 bases. There are 14 residues in the CDR3. Germline CDR1 SGHTA, CDR2 FQGNSA. V was pared by 6 bases and J by 6 bases, with 15 bases between. The CDR3: CASSDEGRAQPQHF. The CDR3, as DNA: TGTGCCAGCAGTGACGAGGGGAGGGCTCAGCCCCAGCATTTT.

The genes are TRBV7-2 and TRBJ2-1, with 7 bases lining up with TRBD1. V gave up 3 bases and J gave up 7 bases; unmatched junction bases: 3. This CDR3 region has 13 residues. The V gene's germline CDR1 is SGHTA and CDR2 FQGNSA. The CDR3 spells CASSLGQTNEQFF. The CDR3 bases are TGTGCCAGCAGCTTGGGACAGACTAATGAGCAGTTCTTC.

This clone has only a few counts. This chain connects TRBV4-1 to TRBJ2-5, with D possibly called TRBD1 or TRBD2 (5 bases each). V was trimmed by 0 bases and J by 0 bases, leaving 8 bases between them. The CDR3 runs 15 residues. Per the germline V gene, CDR1 is MGHRA and CDR2 is YSYEKL. The CDR3 loop reads CASSQDWGNQETQYF. The DNA of the CDR3 is TGCGCCAGCAGCCAAGATTGGGGGAACCAAGAGACCCAGTACTTC.

CDR3 nucleotides: TGCAGCGTTGAAGAACTTCAGAACACTGAAGCTTTCTTT. Amino acid sequence: CSVEELQNTEAFF. The J gene is TRBJ1-1, the V gene TRBV29-1; D is uncertain. Trimming removed 0 bases at V and 1 base at J, with 6 bases between. This CDR3 has 13 residues. Germline V gives CDR1 SQVTM, CDR2 ANQGSEA.

The chain carries TRBV20-1 and TRBJ2-7, with D perhaps matching TRBD1 (5 bases). CDR3 size: 11 residues. Deletions cut 7 bases from V and 5 bases from J, with 12 bases between. The germline V gene has CDR1 DFQATT and CDR2 SNEGSKA (reference sequence). The CDR3 bases are TGCAGTGTCAGGGATTTCAACGAGCAGTACTTC. Translated, it gives CSVRDFNEQYF.

This clone was found once. The chain recombines TRBV5-4 with TRBJ2-2, with a possible D match to TRBD1 (6 bases). CDR1 and CDR2 (germline): SGHNT, YYREEE (reference sequence). This CDR3 spans 15 amino acids. V was trimmed by 0 bases and J by 4 bases, leaving 10 bases between them. CDR3 DNA sequence: TGTGCCAGCAGCTTGGACAGGGAGAGCACCGGGGAGCTGTTTTTT. Its translation is CASSLDRESTGELFF.

This chain uses TRBV11-2 with TRBJ1-1, with D possibly being TRBD1 (5 bases). Deletions cut 1 base from V and 4 bases from J, with 13 bases between. Germline assignment: CDR1 SGHAT and CDR2 FQNNGV. The CDR3 runs 15 residues. CDR3 sequence reads: CASSLGGLTGTEAFF. The CDR3 DNA is TGTGCCAGCAGCTTAGGGGGCCTTACGGGCACTGAAGCTTTCTTT.